Shown below are 4 T cell receptor beta chains from a single sample sequenced in a study of shared clonotypes between healthy human individuals (dated by TCRdb to about 2020). The library relied on the immunoSEQ multiplex PCR assay. TCRdb stores this immuneACCESS table with in-frame sequences only. Part of the clones is absent; in the studies checked, under half of the shortfall reflects unresolved V genes, and no reason is known for the rest. Across this sample there are more than 2 million clones, with over 85% seen only once. The ten most abundant clones make up roughly 1.1% of the sample. CD8 naive samples were obtained by positive selection for CCR7 among CD45RO-negative cells, yielding a CD45RA+CCR7+ population from which TemRA cells were excluded. Sequenced material: naive CD8+ T cells sorted from blood. The sample's cell subset or site, from its label and the paper: CD45RA+CCR7+. All receptors derive from a man aged 18 to 30 in good health.

With regard to this clone: The same CDR3 can be traced to other DNA sequences in this sample. The chain is built from TRBV11-2 and TRBJ2-5; unclear D gene. The germline gives CDR1 SGHAT, CDR2 FQNNGV. V gave up 1 base and J gave up 1 base, with 1 base separating them. The CDR3 loop spans 12 amino acids. CDR3 DNA: TGTGCCAGCAGCTTAGTCCAAGAGACCCAGTACTTC. Residues: CASSLVQETQYF.

The chain uses TRBV5-4 and TRBJ2-7, with D possibly being TRBD2 (6 bases). Germline V gene sequence: CDR1 SGHNT, CDR2 YYREEE (reference sequence). The CDR3 contains 14 residues. V was shortened by 3 bases and J by 4 bases, with 14 bases between the two germline ends. The CDR3 nucleotides read TGTGCCAGCAGCTGGGCACTAGCACCTTACGAGCAGTACTTC. This gives the protein CASSWALAPYEQYF.

This chain uses TRBV7-8 with TRBJ2-5; 11 positions match TRBD1. V lost 4 bases to trimming and J lost 6 bases; unmatched junction nucleotides: 10. This CDR3 is built from 16 residues. Per the germline V gene, CDR1 is SGHVS and CDR2 is FQNEAQ. This CDR3 is CASSSWTGGDPQTQYF. The DNA for the CDR3 is TGTGCCAGCAGCTCCTGGACAGGGGGCGACCCGCAGACCCAGTACTTC.

The chain links TRBV9 to TRBJ1-3, with D hard to call. V lost 0 bases and J lost 0, with 10 bases in between. The CDR3 is 16 amino acids. The germline V gene encodes CDR1 SGDLS and CDR2 YYNGEE. CDR3 sequence reads: CASSVDGWGSGNTIYF. Here the CDR3 DNA reads TGTGCCAGCAGCGTAGATGGTTGGGGCTCTGGAAACACCATATATTTT.